This T cell receptor beta chain emerged from a study of siplizumab effects on memory and regulatory T cells. The study's findings and limits: Proof of suppressive function in proliferating Tregs from siplizumab cultures was not established. The apparent diversity of naive T cells exceeded that of memory cells, and naive T cells seemed to make a major contribution to the alloresponse. Roughly 75-97% of proliferating CD4+ or CD8+ clones lacked a naive or memory phenotype that could be assigned. Unstimulated subsets accounted for the mapping of only a minor share of the clones that were alloreactive.

Concerning this clone itself: What it binds is unknown.

The CDR3 has 16 amino acids. J was trimmed by 5 bases and V by 0 bases; bases with no gene match: 0. The V gene's germline CDR1 is KGHSH and CDR2 LQKENI. Profiling relied on immunoSEQ multiplex PCR, and the TCRdb table lists in-frame clones only, not all of them. The sample lists about 110,000 clones; roughly 89% were seen once. The source is a human donor in good health. The chain is built from TRBV18 and TRBJ2-1; 14 bases match TRBD2. The source material was CD4+ T cells sorted from blood. The CDR3 reads CASSPPGLAGDNEQFF. CDR3 nucleotides: TGTGCCAGCTCACCACCGGGACTAGCGGGAGACAATGAGCAGTTCTTC.